The 8 T cell receptor beta chains below come from one sample, sequenced in a study of PD-1 blockade in classical Hodgkin lymphoma. All patients experienced relapse after autologous stem cell transplantation, and brentuximab vedotin exposure was variable. The data were produced by immunoSEQ multiplex PCR, yet TCRdb's version contains in-frame clones alone and is incomplete. Counted here are 13,000 or so clones, 82% occurring once; the ten biggest clones make up roughly 4.2%. Sequences were derived from peripheral blood mononuclear cells (PBMCs), sampled at baseline. The receptors stem from a human donor with classical Hodgkin lymphoma.

This sequence joins TRBV5-1 and TRBJ2-2; 10 bases fit TRBD1. V lost 6 bases to trimming and J lost 2 bases; unmatched junction nucleotides: 7. Germline-derived CDR1 and CDR2 are SGHRS and YFSETQ. This CDR3 has 16 amino acids. The DNA for the CDR3 is TGCGCCAGCATAGACAGGGGGCTGATCAACACCGGGGAGCTGTTTTTT. Encoded protein: CASIDRGLINTGELFF.

On this clone: One end of the junction fails to match germline, which may point to a read error. The same CDR3 can be traced to other DNA sequences in this sample. V is TRBV9 and J is TRBJ2-2; D tentatively reads TRBD1 or TRBD2 (5 bases each). The CDR3 contains 14 residues. Per germline, CDR1 SGDLS and CDR2 YYNGEE. The CDR3 sequence: CASSVGVIAGELFF. The DNA of the CDR3 is TGTGCCAGTAGCGTAGGGGTGATCGCCGGGGAGCTGTTTTTT. The complete variable domain, with remaining parts taken from reference TRBV9 and TRBJ2-2, reads DSGVTQTPKHLITATGQRVTLRCSPRSGDLSVYWYQQSLDQGLQFLIQYYNGEERAKGNILERFSAQQFPDLHSELNLSSLELGDSALYFCASSVGVIAGELFFGEGSRLTVL.

The rearrangement links TRBV19 to TRBJ1-5; tentative D call: TRBD1 (6 bases). V lost 4 bases to trimming and J lost 4 bases, with 20 bases between them. The CDR3 sequence is 17 residues long. The germline V gene has CDR1 LNHDA and CDR2 SQIVND (reference sequence). The CDR3 loop is CASSTRPMTGSNQPQHF. DNA for the CDR3: TGTGCCAGTAGTACCCGCCCCATGACAGGTTCTAATCAGCCCCAGCATTTT. The variable domain in full, completed from reference TRBV19 and TRBJ1-5, reads DGGITQSPKYLFRKEGQNVTLSCEQNLNHDAMYWYRQDPGQGLRLIYYSQIVNDFQKGDIAEGYSVSREKKESFPLTVTSAQKNPTAFYLCASSTRPMTGSNQPQHFGDGTRLSIL.

The gene calls are TRBV5-8 and TRBJ1-2, with 7 bases fitting TRBD1. J gave up 4 bases and V 2 bases, and 8 bases lay outside the gene matches. The CDR3 extends over 15 amino acids. Germline assignment: CDR1 SGHTS and CDR2 YDEGEE. CDR3 residues: CASSLTGTVGYGYTF. In DNA, the CDR3 is TGTGCCAGCAGCTTAACCGGGACAGTGGGCTATGGCTACACCTTC.

The chain has TRBV5-4 and TRBJ2-3; D perhaps matches TRBD2 (6 bases). V was cut by 7 bases and J by 4 bases, with 19 bases left in between. The V gene's germline CDR1 is SGHNT and CDR2 YYREEE (reference sequence). The CDR3 loop spans 15 amino acids. The CDR3 sequence: CASSVRGLDSDTQYF. The CDR3 region has the DNA TGTGCCAGCTCTGTCCGGGGACTCGATTCAGATACGCAGTATTTT.

This rearrangement joins TRBV10-3 to TRBJ1-3; D gene ambiguous. Germline values: CDR1 ENHRY, CDR2 SYGVKD. CDR3 size: 16 residues. V lost 4 bases and J lost 0, with 13 bases in between. The CDR3 loop reads CAISASGRNSGNTIYF. CDR3 nucleotides: TGTGCCATCAGTGCCTCGGGCAGAAACTCTGGAAACACCATATATTTT.

This clone was seen a few times. This rearrangement joins TRBV30 to TRBJ1-5; tentative D call: TRBD1 (5 bases). The CDR3 is 13 amino acids. Trimming left V 0 bases short and J 10 bases short, with 13 bases between. Germline CDR1 is GTSNPN and CDR2 is SVGIG (reference sequence). In DNA form, the CDR3 reads TGTGCCTGGAGTGTAGACGGGGGTGAACCCCAGCATTTT. The encoded protein is CAWSVDGGEPQHF.

The V gene is TRBV5-5, the J gene TRBJ1-2, with TRBD1 matching 8 bases. Germline CDR1 is SGHKS and CDR2 is YYEKEE (reference sequence). This CDR3 comprises 15 residues. Germline trimming cut 5 bases from V and 1 base from J; bases unmatched to any gene: 7. The CDR3, as DNA: TGTGCCAGCAGGTCCGGGACAGGATATAACTATGGCTACACCTTC. Its protein product is CASRSGTGYNYGYTF.